The clone carrying this T cell receptor beta chain was seen more than once but under ten times. This sample was taken from a study of shared clonotypes between healthy human individuals. This CDR3 is 15 amino acids long. V lost 0 bases, J lost 0 bases, and 8 bases lay in between. Germline loops: CDR1 MRHNA, CDR2 SNTAGT. Sequenced by immunoSEQ multiplex PCR; TCRdb stores in-frame clones only, minus some. Of some 95,000 clones detected, around 68% appear once; the ten largest clones hold approximately 46%. The gene calls are TRBV6-4 and TRBJ1-2; no clear D gene. Material for sequencing was memory CD8+ T cells sorted from blood. Documented subset: CD45RO+ cells pooled with CCR7-negative TemRA cells. This receptor was obtained from a man aged 30 to 45 in good health. The CDR3 DNA follows: TGTGCCAGCAGTGACTCGGCGGAAGCTAACTATGGCTACACCTTC. Protein product: CASSDSAEANYGYTF.